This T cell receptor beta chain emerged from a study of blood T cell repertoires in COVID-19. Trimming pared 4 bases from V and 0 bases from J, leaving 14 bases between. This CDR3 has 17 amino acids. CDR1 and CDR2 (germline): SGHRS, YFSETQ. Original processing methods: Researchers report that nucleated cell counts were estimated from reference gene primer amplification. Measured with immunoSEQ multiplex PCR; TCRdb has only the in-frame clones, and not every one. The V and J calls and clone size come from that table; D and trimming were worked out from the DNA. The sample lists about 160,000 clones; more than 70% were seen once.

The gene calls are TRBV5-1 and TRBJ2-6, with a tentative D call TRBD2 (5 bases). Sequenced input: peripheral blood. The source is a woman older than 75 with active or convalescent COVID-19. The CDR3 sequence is CASSVMGSPSGANVLTF. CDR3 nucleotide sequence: TGCGCCAGCAGCGTGATGGGGAGCCCCTCTGGGGCCAACGTCCTGACTTTC.